Following are 25 T cell receptor beta chains from one sample sequenced in a study of response to subunit inactivated influenza vaccine. TCRdb analysed the RT-PCR reads with MiXCR anew, one entry per CDR3 protein. The table includes more than 700,000 distinct CDR3 sequences, about 20% detected once. The material was PBMCs from blood, obtained approximately 5 days after vaccination. The receptors originated from a man aged 45-65 years who received an inactivated influenza vaccine.

This clonotype appeared a few times. The rearrangement links TRBV28 to TRBJ2-3; unclear D gene. This CDR3 contains 15 residues. Looked up from germline, CDR1 is MDHEN and CDR2 is SYDVKM. V was clipped by 2 bases and J by 0 bases, with 9 bases between them. The CDR3 DNA sequence: TGTGCCAGCAGTTTAATGGGCTTTAGCACAGATACGCAGTATTTT. It yields the protein CASSLMGFSTDTQYF.

The chain links TRBV7-3 to TRBJ2-1; D perhaps matches TRBD1 (6 bases). CDR3 length equals 15 residues. The germline CDR1 and CDR2 sequences are SGHTA and FQGTGA. V shed 4 bases and J shed 4 bases, with 14 bases lying between them. CDR3 sequence: CASSWTAGGYNEQFF. CDR3 in DNA: TGTGCCAGCAGCTGGACAGCTGGGGGTTACAATGAGCAGTTCTTC.

Only a few counts were recorded for this clonotype. V and J are TRBV20-1 and TRBJ2-3; 11 nucleotides match TRBD2. CDR1 is DFQATT, CDR2 SNEGSKA, per germline (reference sequence). CDR3 length: 14 amino acids. The trim removed 6 bases at V and 6 bases at J, leaving 8 bases unmatched. The CDR3 here is CSAKLAGASDTQYF. As DNA, the CDR3 is TGCAGTGCCAAACTAGCGGGAGCGTCGGATACGCAGTATTTT.

The chain has TRBV14 and TRBJ2-7, with 9 bases fitting TRBD1. Germline loops: CDR1 SGHDN, CDR2 FVKESK. The CDR3 length is 13 residues. V shed 11 bases and J 5 bases; nucleotides not matched to a gene: 10. Written as DNA, the CDR3 is TGTGCCTGTAACCGGGACAGGGCCAACGAGCAGTACTTC. Translation: CACNRDRANEQYF.

The chain employs TRBV5-1 and TRBJ2-7, with D perhaps TRBD2 (6 bases). CDR1 is SGHRS, CDR2 YFSETQ, per germline. The V end was cut by 5 bases, the J end by 0 bases, with 9 bases between. This CDR3 is built from 13 residues. DNA for the CDR3: TGCGCCAGCAGGCGGGAAAGCTCCTACGAGCAGTACTTC. Translated, it gives CASRRESSYEQYF.

This clonotype appeared a few times. The chain is built from TRBV7-9 and TRBJ2-5; D not certain. The CDR3 loop spans 14 amino acids. From germline, CDR1 is SEHNR and CDR2 FQNEAQ (reference sequence). Between the trimmed V and J ends, which lost 1 base and 1 base, there was a span of 7 bases. CDR3 residues: CASSLESLQETQYF. DNA for the CDR3: TGTGCCAGCAGCTTAGAATCCCTCCAAGAGACCCAGTACTTC. Combining the CDR3 with reference TRBV7-9 and TRBJ2-5 gives the whole variable domain DTGVSQNPRHKITKRGQNVTFRCDPISEHNRLYWYRQTLGQGPEFLTYFQNEAQLEKSRLLSDRFSAERPKGSFSTLEIQRTEQGDSAMYLCASSLESLQETQYFGPGTRLLVL.

This clonotype has only a few counts. The CDR3 DNA follows: TGTGCCAGCGGCGGGACATTCCAAGAGACCCAGTACTTC. The encoded protein is CASGGTFQETQYF. The chain carries TRBV6-2 or TRBV6-3 and TRBJ2-5; D assignment may be TRBD1 or TRBD2 (6 bases each). Germline values: CDR1 MNHEY, CDR2 SVGEGT. V lost 8 bases, J lost 1 base, and 11 bases lay in between. The CDR3 is 13 residues long.

This clonotype was detected many times. The chain has TRBV7-3 and TRBJ2-1, with 8 bases lining up with TRBD2. The CDR3 length is 13 residues. Germline V CDR1 and CDR2: SGHTA, FQGTGA. V lost 4 bases to trimming and J lost 6 bases; unmatched junction nucleotides: 2. The CDR3 nucleotides are TGTGCCAGCAGCTCCGGACTAGCCAATGAGCAGTTCTTC. It encodes CASSSGLANEQFF.

This clonotype came up many times. This chain uses TRBV27 with TRBJ2-7, with TRBD1 matching over 8 bases. CDR3 length: 16 amino acids. Trimming removed 0 bases from V and 4 bases from J; junction bases left unmatched: 8. Germline CDR1 reads MNHEY; CDR2 reads SMNVEV (reference sequence). The CDR3 spells CASSLSMTGTGYEQYF. CDR3 nucleotides: TGTGCCAGCAGTTTATCGATGACCGGGACAGGATACGAGCAGTACTTC.

This sequence joins TRBV30 and TRBJ2-6; the D gene is possibly TRBD1 (6 bases). Germline CDR1 and CDR2: GTSNPN and SVGIG (reference sequence). The CDR3 is made up of 17 amino acids. V was clipped by 3 bases and J by 0 bases, with 15 bases between them. The CDR3 sequence is CAWSGQGKTSGANVLTF. The DNA of the CDR3 is TGTGCCTGGAGCGGTCAGGGGAAGACCTCTGGGGCCAACGTCCTGACTTTC.

The chain is built from TRBV7-2 and TRBJ2-5; maybe TRBD1 (6 bases). The CDR3 runs to 15 residues. The V gene lost 5 bases and the J gene lost 3 bases, with 16 bases spanning the gap. Germline lookup yields CDR1 SGHTA and CDR2 FQGNSA. The CDR3 DNA follows: TGTGCCAGCAGCACACCCCCGGGACAAAAAGAGACCCAGTACTTC. Protein: CASSTPPGQKETQYF.

The table lists this clonotype with a few counts. The gene calls are TRBV5-6 and TRBJ2-5; TRBD2 matches at 9 bases. From germline, CDR1 is SGHDT and CDR2 YYEEEE. Trimming cost V 4 bases and J 4 bases; bases outside gene matches: 8. The CDR3 has 15 amino acids. CDR3 loop: CASSPGTSFPETQYF. The CDR3 DNA reads TGTGCCAGCAGCCCGGGGACTAGCTTTCCAGAGACCCAGTACTTC.

The chain employs TRBV20-1 and TRBJ2-1, with 10 bases fitting TRBD2. Losses at the gene ends were 0 bases for V and 4 bases for J; bases not matched to a gene: 6. Germline CDR1 reads DFQATT; CDR2 reads SNEGSKA (reference sequence). This CDR3 comprises 16 residues. The CDR3 DNA reads as TGCAGTGCTAGAGATCCAGCGGGAGGGCGGTACAATGAGCAGTTCTTC. Translation: CSARDPAGGRYNEQFF.

This clonotype was seen many times. The chain recombines TRBV12-3 or TRBV12-4 with TRBJ2-1; 8 nucleotides agree with TRBD2. Trimming at V came to 4 bases and at J to 4 bases, leaving 9 bases not matched to a gene. The CDR3 length is 16 residues. CDR3 loop: CASSSNTGGLYNEQFF. CDR3 nucleotides: TGTGCCAGCAGTTCCAACACGGGGGGGCTTTACAATGAGCAGTTCTTC.

V is TRBV6-1 and J is TRBJ2-7; unclear D gene. V was cut by 6 bases and J by 4 bases, with 7 bases left in between. The CDR3 contains 11 residues. CDR1 and CDR2 (germline): MNHNS, SASEGT. CDR3 nucleotide sequence: TGTGCCAGCAGCGTGCCGTACGAGCAGTACTTC. It yields the protein CASSVPYEQYF.

This clonotype was counted only a few times. In DNA form, the CDR3 reads TGCGCCAGCAGCCAAGATGACCCAGGAAGGGGGGAGCAGTTCTTC. Encoded protein: CASSQDDPGRGEQFF. The genes are TRBV4-3 and TRBJ2-1, with D possibly being TRBD1 (6 bases). Germline CDR1 LGHNA, CDR2 YSLEER. The CDR3 sequence is 15 residues long. With 0 bases removed from V and 10 bases from J, the gap between germline ends came to 16 bases.

This clonotype has more than one count but fewer than ten. J is TRBJ2-1 and V is TRBV29-1; D is perhaps TRBD2 (5 bases). Trimming removed 7 bases at V and 4 bases at J, with 17 bases between. The CDR3 sequence is 14 residues long. The germline gives CDR1 SQVTM, CDR2 ANQGSEA. CDR3 DNA: TGCAGCGCCAAGTCCGGGGTTCTATACAATGAGCAGTTCTTC. Translated: CSAKSGVLYNEQFF.

The chain recombines TRBV20-1 with TRBJ2-7; D unclear. This CDR3 has 14 amino acids. V lost 6 bases, J lost 2 bases, and 17 bases lay in between. Germline loops: CDR1 DFQATT, CDR2 SNEGSKA (reference sequence). CDR3 in DNA: TGCAGTGCCGCCGGTGAACAGCAGACCTACGAGCAGTACTTC. Amino acid sequence: CSAAGEQQTYEQYF.

The chain has TRBV7-9 and TRBJ1-1, with 7 positions matching TRBD1. The CDR3 spans 15 residues. Per the germline V gene, CDR1 is SEHNR and CDR2 is FQNEAQ (reference sequence). With 2 bases clipped from V and 10 bases from J, the junction kept 13 bases outside the gene matches. CDR3: CASSLLRGEGAGAFF. CDR3 in DNA: TGTGCCAGCAGCTTACTCCGAGGTGAGGGGGCAGGAGCTTTCTTT.

The table lists this clonotype with a few counts. The rearrangement uses TRBV29-1 and TRBJ2-2; TRBD2 agrees at 10 bases. This CDR3 is built from 14 residues. Germline CDR1 reads SQVTM; CDR2 reads ANQGSEA. J lost 7 bases, V lost 5 bases, and 7 bases had no gene match. CDR3 in amino acids: CSVKAGGISGELFF. The CDR3, as DNA: TGCAGCGTTAAAGCGGGAGGGATAAGCGGGGAGCTGTTTTTT.

This clonotype came up a few times. The gene calls are TRBV20-1 and TRBJ2-1, with 13 bases matching TRBD2. CDR1 and CDR2 from the germline V gene are DFQATT and SNEGSKA (reference sequence). The CDR3 has 14 residues. Trimming at V came to 4 bases and at J to 10 bases, leaving 7 bases not matched to a gene. The CDR3 reads CSATGLAGALEQFF. The CDR3 DNA reads as TGCAGTGCTACCGGACTAGCGGGGGCGTTAGAGCAGTTCTTC.

This clonotype was found once. J is TRBJ2-1 and V is TRBV7-9; 9 bases line up with TRBD2. Trimming at V came to 5 bases and at J to 5 bases, leaving 10 bases not matched to a gene. This CDR3 is built from 16 residues. The germline gives CDR1 SEHNR, CDR2 FQNEAQ (reference sequence). CDR3 in DNA: TGTGCCAGCAGCGTCTCGGGACTAGCCTACCACAATGAGCAGTTCTTC. This codes for CASSVSGLAYHNEQFF. Combining the CDR3 with reference TRBV7-9 and TRBJ2-1 gives the whole variable domain DTGVSQNPRHKITKRGQNVTFRCDPISEHNRLYWYRQTLGQGPEFLTYFQNEAQLEKSRLLSDRFSAERPKGSFSTLEIQRTEQGDSAMYLCASSVSGLAYHNEQFFGPGTRLTVL.

The chain employs TRBV29-1 and TRBJ2-3; D call uncertain. Germline CDR1 SQVTM, CDR2 ANQGSEA. Trimming removed 7 bases at V and 2 bases at J, with 16 bases between. This CDR3 is 14 amino acids long. CDR3 protein: CSAVGRRDTDTQYF. The CDR3 DNA reads as TGCAGCGCGGTGGGTAGGCGAGACACAGATACGCAGTATTTT.

This clonotype was recorded at least ten times. The chain couples TRBV12-3 or TRBV12-4 to TRBJ2-1; D is possibly TRBD1 or TRBD2 (6 bases each). Trimming took off 2 bases at V and 8 bases at J, with 10 bases between the two ends. There are 13 residues in the CDR3. CDR3 coding DNA: TGTGCCAGCAGTTTATCGGGGGCCGATGAGCAGTTCTTC. Protein sequence: CASSLSGADEQFF.

This clonotype appeared a few times. The chain recombines TRBV6-5 with TRBJ2-2; a weak D match, TRBD1 (6 bases). The germline V gene has CDR1 MNHEY and CDR2 SVGAGI. The CDR3 is made up of 18 amino acids. V was shortened by 1 base and J by 7 bases, with 22 bases between the two germline ends. The CDR3, as DNA: TGTGCCAGCAGTTACTTAAACCGTTACAGGGAAGGAGGCGGGGAGCTGTTTTTT. Translating it yields CASSYLNRYREGGGELFF.